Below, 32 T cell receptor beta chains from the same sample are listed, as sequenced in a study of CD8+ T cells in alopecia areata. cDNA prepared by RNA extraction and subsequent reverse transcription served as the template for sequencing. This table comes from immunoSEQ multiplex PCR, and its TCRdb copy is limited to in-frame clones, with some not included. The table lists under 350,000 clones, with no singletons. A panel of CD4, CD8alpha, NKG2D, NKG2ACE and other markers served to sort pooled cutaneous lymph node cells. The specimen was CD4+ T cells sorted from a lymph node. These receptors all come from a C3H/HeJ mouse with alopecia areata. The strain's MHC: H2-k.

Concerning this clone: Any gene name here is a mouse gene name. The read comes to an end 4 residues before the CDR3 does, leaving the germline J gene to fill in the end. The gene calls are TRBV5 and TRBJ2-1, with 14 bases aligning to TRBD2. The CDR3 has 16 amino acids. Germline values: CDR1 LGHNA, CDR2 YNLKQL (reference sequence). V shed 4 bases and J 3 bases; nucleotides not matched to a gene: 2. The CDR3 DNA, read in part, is TGTGCCAGCAGCCCCGGGACTGGGGGGGCCTATGCT. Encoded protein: CASSPGTGGAYA. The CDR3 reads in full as CASSPGTGGAYAEQFF.

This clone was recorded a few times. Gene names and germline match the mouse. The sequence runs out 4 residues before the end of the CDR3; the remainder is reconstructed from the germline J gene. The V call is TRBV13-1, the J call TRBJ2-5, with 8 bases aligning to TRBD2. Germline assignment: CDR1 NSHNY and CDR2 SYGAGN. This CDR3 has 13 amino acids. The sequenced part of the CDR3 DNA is TGTGCCAGCAGTCGACTGGGGAAAGAC. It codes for CASSRLGKD. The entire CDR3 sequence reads CASSRLGKDTQYF.

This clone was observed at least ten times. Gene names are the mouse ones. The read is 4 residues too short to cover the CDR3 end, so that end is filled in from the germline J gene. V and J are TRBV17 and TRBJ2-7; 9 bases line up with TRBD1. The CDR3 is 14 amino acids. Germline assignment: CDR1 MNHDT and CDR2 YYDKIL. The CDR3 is CASSREGQGDEQYF. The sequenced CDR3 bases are TGTGCTAGCAGTAGAGAGGGACAGGGAGAT.

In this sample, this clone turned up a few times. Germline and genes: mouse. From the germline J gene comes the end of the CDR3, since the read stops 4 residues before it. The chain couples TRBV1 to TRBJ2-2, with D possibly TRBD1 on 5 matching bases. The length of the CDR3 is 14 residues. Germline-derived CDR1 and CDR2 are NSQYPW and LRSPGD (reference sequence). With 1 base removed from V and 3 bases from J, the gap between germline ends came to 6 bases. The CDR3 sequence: CTCSAGRDTGQLYF. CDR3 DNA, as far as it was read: TGCACCTGCAGTGCAGGCAGGGACACCGGG.

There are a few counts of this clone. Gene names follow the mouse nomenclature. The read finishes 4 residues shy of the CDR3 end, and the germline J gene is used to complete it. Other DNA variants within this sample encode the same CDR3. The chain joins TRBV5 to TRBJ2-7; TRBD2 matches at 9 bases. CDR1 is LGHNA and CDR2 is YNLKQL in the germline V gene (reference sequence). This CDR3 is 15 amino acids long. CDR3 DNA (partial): TGTGCCAGCAGCCAAGATCTGGGGGGGTTTTAT. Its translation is CASSQDLGGFY. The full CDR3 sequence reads CASSQDLGGFYEQYF.

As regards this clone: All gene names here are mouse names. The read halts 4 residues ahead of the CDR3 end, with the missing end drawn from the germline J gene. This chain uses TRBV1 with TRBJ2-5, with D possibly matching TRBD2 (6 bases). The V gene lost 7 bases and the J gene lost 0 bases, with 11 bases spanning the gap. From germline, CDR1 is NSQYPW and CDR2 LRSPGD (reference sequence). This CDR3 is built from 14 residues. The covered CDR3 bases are TGCACCTGCAAAGACTGGACTAACCAAGAC. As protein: CTCKDWTNQD. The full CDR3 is CTCKDWTNQDTQYF.

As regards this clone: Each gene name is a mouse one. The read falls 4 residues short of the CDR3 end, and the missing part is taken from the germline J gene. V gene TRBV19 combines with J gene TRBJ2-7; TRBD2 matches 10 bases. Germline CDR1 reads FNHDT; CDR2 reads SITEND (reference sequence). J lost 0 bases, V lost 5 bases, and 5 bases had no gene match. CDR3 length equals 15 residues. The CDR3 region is CASSLDWGVSYEQYF. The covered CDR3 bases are TGTGCCAGCAGCCTCGACTGGGGGGTCTCCTAT.

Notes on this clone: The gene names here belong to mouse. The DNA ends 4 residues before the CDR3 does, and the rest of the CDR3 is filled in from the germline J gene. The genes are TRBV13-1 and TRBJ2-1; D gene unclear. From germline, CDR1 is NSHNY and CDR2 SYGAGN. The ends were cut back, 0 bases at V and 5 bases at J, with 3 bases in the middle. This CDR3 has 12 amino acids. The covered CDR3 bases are TGTGCCAGCAGTGATGACAATGCT. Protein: CASSDDNA. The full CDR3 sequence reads CASSDDNAEQFF.

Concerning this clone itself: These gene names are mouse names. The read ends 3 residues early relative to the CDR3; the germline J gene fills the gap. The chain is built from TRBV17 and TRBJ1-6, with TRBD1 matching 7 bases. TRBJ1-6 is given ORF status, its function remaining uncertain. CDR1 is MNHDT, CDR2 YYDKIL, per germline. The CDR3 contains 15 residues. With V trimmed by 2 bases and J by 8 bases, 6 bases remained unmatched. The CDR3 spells CASSRSTGRDSPLYF. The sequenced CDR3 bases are TGTGCTAGCAGTAGATCGACAGGGCGGGATTCGCCC.

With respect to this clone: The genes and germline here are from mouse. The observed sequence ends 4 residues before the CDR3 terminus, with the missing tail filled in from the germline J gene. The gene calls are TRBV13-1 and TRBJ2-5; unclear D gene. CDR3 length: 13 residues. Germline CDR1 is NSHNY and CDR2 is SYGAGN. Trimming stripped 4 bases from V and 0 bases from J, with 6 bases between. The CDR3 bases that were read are TGTGCCAGCAGTACACAAAACCAAGAC. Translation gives CASSTQNQD. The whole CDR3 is CASSTQNQDTQYF.

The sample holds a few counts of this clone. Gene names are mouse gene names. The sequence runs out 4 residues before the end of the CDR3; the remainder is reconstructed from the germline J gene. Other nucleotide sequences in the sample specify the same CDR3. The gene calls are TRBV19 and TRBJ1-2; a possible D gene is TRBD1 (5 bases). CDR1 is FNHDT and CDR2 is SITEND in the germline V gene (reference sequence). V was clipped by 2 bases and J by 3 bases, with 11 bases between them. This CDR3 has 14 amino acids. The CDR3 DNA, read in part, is TGTGCCAGCAGTATTGGGCAGGGTGACTCC. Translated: CASSIGQGDS. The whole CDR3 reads CASSIGQGDSDYTF.

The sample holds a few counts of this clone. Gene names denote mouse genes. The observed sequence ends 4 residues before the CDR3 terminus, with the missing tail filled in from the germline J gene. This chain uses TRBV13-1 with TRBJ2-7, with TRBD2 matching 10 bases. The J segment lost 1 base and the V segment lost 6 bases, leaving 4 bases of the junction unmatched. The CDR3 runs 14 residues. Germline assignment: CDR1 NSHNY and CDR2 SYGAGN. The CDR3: CASTQGLGSYEQYF. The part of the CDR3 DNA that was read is TGTGCCAGCACCCAGGGACTGGGGTCCTAT.

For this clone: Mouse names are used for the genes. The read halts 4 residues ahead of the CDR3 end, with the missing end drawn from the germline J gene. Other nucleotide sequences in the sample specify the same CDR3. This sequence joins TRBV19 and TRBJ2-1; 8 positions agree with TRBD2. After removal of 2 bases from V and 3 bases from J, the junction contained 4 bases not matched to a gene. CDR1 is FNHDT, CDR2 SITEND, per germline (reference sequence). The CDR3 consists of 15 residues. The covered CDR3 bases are TGTGCCAGCAGTATTGGGGGGGGAGGCTATGCT. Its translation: CASSIGGGGYA. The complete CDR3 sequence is CASSIGGGGYAEQFF.

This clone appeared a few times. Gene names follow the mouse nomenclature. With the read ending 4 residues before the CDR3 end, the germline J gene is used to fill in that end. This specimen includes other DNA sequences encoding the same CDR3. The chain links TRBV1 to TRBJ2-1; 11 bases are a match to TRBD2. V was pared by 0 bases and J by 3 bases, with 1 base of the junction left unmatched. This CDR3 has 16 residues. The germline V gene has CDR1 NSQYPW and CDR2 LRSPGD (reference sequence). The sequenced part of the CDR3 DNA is TGCACCTGCAGTGCAGACGGGACTGGGGGCTATGCT. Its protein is CTCSADGTGGYA. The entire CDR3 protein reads CTCSADGTGGYAEQFF.

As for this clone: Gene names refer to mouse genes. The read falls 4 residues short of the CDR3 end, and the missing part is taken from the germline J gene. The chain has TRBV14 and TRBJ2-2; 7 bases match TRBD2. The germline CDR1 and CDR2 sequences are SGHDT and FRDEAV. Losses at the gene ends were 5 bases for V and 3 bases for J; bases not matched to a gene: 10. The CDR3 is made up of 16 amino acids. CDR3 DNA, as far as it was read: TGTGCCAGCAGACCGGACTGGCGGGAGCACACCGGG. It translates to CASRPDWREHTG. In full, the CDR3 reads CASRPDWREHTGQLYF.

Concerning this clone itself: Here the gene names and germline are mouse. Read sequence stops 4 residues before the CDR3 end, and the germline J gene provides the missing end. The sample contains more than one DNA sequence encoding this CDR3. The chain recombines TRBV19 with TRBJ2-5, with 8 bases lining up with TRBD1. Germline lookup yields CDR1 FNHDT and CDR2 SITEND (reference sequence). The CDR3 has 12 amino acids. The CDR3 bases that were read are TGTGCCAGCAGGGACAGGGAAGAC. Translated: CASRDRED. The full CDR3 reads CASRDREDTQYF.

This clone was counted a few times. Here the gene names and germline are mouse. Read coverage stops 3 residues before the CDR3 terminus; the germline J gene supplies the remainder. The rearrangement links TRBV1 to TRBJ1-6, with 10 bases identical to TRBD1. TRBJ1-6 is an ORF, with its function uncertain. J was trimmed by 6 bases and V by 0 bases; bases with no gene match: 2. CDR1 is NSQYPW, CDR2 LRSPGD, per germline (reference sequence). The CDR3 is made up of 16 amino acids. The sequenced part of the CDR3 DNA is TGCACCTGCAGTGCAGATGGGACAGGGGTTAATTCGCCC. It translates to CTCSADGTGVNSP. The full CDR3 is CTCSADGTGVNSPLYF.

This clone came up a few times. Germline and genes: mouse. The CDR3 sequence is CASSDAGQIQDTQYF. The sequenced CDR3 bases are TGTGCCAGCAGTGATGCGGGACAAATCCAAGAC. The chain uses TRBV13-1 and TRBJ2-5; D is possibly TRBD1 (6 bases). The read falls 4 residues short of the CDR3 end, and the missing part is taken from the germline J gene. The CDR3 length is 15 residues. Germline V gene sequence: CDR1 NSHNY, CDR2 SYGAGN. V lost 0 bases and J 2 bases, leaving 10 bases between the germline ends.

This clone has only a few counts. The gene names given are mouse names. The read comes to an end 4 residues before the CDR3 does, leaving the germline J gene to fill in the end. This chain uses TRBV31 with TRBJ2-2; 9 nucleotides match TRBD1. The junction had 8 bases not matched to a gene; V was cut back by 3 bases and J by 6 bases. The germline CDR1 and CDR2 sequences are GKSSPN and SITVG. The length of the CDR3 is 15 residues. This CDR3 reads CAWRLRTGDPGQLYF. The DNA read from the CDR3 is TGTGCCTGGAGGCTCCGGACAGGGGATCCCGGG.

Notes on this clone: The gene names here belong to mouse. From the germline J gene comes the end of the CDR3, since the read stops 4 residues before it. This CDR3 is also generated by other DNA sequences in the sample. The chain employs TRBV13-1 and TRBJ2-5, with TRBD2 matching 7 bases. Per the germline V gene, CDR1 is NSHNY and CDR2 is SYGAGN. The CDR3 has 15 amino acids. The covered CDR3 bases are TGTGCCAGCAGTGATGCTGGGGGAAGAGGGGAC. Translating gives CASSDAGGRGD. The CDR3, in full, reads CASSDAGGRGDTQYF.

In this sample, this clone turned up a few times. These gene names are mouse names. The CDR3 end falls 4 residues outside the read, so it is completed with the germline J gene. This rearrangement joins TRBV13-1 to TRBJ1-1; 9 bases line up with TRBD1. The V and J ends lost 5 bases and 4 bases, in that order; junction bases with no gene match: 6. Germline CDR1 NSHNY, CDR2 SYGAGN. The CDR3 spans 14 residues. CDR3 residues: CASRDRDRATEVFF. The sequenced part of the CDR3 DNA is TGTGCCAGCAGGGACCGGGACAGGGCCACA.

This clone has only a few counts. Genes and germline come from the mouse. CDR3 DNA, as far as it was read: TGTGCCAGCAGTGAGCCTGGGGGGGCAAACACCGGG. Encoded protein: CASSEPGGANTG. The entire CDR3 sequence reads CASSEPGGANTGQLYF. This sequence joins TRBV13-3 and TRBJ2-2, with 9 bases that match TRBD2. The DNA ends 4 residues before the CDR3 does, and the rest of the CDR3 is filled in from the germline J gene. The CDR3 is made up of 16 amino acids. V lost 2 bases and J lost 0; bases outside the gene matches: 2. Germline loops: CDR1 NNHDY, CDR2 SYVADS.

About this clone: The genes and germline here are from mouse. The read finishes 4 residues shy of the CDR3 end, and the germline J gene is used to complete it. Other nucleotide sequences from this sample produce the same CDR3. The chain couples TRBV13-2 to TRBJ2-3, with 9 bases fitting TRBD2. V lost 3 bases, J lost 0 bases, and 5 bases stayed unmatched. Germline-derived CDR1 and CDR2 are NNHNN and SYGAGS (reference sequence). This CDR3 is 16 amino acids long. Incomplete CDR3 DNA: TGTGCCAGCGGTGGAGACTGGGGGACTAGTGCAGAA. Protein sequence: CASGGDWGTSAE. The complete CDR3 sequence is CASGGDWGTSAETLYF.

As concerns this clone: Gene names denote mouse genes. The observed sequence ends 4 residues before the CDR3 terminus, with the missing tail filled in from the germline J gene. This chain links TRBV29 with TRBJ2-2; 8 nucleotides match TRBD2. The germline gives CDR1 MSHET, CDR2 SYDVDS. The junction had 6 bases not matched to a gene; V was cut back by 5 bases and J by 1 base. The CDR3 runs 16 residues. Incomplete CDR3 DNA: TGTGCTAGCAGTCCTGATGGGGGGGGAAACACCGGG. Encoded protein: CASSPDGGGNTG. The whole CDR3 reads CASSPDGGGNTGQLYF. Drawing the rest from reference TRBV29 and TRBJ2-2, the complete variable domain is DMKVTQMPRYLIKRMGENVLLECGQDMSHETMYWYRQDPGLGLQLIYISYDVDSNSEGDIPKGYRVSRKKREHFSLILDSAKTNQTSVYFCASSPDGGGNTGQLYFGEGSKLTVL.

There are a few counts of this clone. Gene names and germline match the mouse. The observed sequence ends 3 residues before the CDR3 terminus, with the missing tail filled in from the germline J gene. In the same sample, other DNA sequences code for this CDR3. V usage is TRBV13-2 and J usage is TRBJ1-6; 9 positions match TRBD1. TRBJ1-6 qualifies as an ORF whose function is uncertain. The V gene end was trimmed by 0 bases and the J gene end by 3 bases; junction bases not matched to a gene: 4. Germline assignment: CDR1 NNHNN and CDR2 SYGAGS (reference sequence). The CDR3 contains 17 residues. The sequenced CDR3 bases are TGTGCCAGCGGTGATGCCCGGGACAGGGACTATAATTCGCCC. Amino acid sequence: CASGDARDRDYNSP. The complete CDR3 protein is CASGDARDRDYNSPLYF.

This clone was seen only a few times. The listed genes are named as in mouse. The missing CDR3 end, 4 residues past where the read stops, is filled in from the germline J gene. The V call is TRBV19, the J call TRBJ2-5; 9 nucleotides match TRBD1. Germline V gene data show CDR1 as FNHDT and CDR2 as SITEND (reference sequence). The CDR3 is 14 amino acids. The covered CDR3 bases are TGTGCCAGCAGTTCCGGACAGGGGAGAGAC. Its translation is CASSSGQGRD. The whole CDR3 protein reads CASSSGQGRDTQYF.

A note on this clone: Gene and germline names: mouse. CDR3 DNA, as far as it was read: TGTGCCTGGAGACAGGGCCATGCT. It specifies CAWRQGHA. The entire CDR3 is CAWRQGHAEQFF. The chain has TRBV31 and TRBJ2-1; the D gene is possibly TRBD1 (6 bases). The observed sequence ends 4 residues before the CDR3 terminus, with the missing tail filled in from the germline J gene. V was pared by 3 bases and J by 5 bases, with 8 bases between. Germline values: CDR1 GKSSPN, CDR2 SITVG. CDR3 length equals 12 residues.

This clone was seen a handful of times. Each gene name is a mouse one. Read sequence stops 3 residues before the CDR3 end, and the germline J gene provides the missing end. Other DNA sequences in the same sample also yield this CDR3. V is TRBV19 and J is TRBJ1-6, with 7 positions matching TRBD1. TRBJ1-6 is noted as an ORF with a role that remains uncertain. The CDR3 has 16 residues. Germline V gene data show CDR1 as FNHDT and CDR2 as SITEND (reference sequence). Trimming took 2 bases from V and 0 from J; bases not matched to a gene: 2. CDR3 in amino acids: CASSISGGSYNSPLYF. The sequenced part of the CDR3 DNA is TGTGCCAGCAGTATCTCAGGGGGTTCCTATAATTCGCCC.

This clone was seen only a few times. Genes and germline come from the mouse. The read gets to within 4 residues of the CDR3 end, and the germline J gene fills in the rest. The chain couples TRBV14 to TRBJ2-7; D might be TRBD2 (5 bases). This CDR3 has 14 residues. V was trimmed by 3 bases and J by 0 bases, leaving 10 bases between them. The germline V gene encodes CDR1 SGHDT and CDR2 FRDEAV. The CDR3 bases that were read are TGTGCCAGCAGTTCCTGGGAGAGCTCCTAT. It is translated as CASSSWESSY. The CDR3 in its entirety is CASSSWESSYEQYF.

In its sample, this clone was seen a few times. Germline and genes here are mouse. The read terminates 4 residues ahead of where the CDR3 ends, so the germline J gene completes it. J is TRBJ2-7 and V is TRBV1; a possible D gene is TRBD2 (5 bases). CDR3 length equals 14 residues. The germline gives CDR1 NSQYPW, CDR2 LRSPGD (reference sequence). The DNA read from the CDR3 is TGCACCTGCAGTGCAGATATACTGGAATAT. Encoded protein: CTCSADILEY. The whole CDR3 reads CTCSADILEYEQYF.

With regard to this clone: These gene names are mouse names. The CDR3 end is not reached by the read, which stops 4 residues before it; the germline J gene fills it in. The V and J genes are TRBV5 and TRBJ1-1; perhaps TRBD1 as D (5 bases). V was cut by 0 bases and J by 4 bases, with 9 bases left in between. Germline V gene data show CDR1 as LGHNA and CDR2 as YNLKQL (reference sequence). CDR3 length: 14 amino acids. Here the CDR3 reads CASSQEAGRTEVFF. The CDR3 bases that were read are TGTGCCAGCAGCCAAGAGGCAGGGCGCACA.

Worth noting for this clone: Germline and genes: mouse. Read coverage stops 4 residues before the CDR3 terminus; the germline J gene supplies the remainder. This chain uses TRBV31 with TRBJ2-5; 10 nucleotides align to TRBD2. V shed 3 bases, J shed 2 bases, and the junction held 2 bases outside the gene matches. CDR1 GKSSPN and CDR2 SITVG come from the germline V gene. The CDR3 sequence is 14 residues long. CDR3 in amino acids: CAWRTGGTQDTQYF. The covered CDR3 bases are TGTGCCTGGAGGACTGGGGGGACCCAAGAC.